The T cell receptor (beta chain) under discussion was sequenced for a study of cytomegalovirus exposure and HLA in healthy donors. The CDR3 has 16 residues. V lost 5 bases and J lost 2; bases outside the gene matches: 3. Germline V lookup: CDR1 MNHEY, CDR2 SMNVEV (reference sequence). Only one count was recorded for this clone. PCR used 60 Vbeta primers and 13 Jbeta primers. The protocol was immunoSEQ multiplex PCR, while the TCRdb copy is restricted to in-frame clones and leaves out a portion. Of 150,000 to 200,000 clones in the sample, approximately 78% were seen once. The TCR comes from a woman aged 18 to 35 in good health and CMV-seronegative. V usage is TRBV27 and J usage is TRBJ2-1; 13 bases are a match to TRBD2. The sequencing input was PBMCs. Written as DNA, the CDR3 is TGTGCCAGCAGTATGGGACTAGCGGGACCCTACAATGAGCAGTTCTTC. Its translation is CASSMGLAGPYNEQFF.